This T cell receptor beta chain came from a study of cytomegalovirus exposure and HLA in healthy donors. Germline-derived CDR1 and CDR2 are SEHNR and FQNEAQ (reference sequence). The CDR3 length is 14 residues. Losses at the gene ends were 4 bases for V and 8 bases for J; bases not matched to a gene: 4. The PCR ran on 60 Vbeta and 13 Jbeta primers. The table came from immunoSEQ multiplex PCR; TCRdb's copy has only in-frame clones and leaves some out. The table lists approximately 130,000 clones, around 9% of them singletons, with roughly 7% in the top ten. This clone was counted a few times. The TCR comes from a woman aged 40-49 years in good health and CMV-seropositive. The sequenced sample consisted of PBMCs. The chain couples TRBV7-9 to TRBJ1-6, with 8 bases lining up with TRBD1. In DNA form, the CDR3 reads TGTGCCAGCAGCTCCGACAGGGGCGATTCACCCCTCCACTTT. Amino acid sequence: CASSSDRGDSPLHF.